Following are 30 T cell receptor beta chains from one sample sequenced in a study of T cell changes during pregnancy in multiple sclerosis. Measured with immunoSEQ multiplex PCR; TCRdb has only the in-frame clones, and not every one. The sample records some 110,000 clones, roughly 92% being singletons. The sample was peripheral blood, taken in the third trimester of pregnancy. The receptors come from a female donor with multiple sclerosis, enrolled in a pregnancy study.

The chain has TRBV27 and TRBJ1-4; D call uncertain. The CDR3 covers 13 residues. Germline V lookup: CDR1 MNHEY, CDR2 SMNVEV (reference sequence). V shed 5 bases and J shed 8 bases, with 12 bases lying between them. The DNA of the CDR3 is TGTGCCAGCAGTCAGTATTGGTGGGAAAAACTGTTTTTT. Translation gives CASSQYWWEKLFF.

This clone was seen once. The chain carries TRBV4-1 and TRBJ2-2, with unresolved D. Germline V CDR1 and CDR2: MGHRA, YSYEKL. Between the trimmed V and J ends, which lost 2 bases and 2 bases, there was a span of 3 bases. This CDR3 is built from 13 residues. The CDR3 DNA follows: TGCGCCAGCAGCCAACCTAACACCGGGGAGCTGTTTTTT. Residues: CASSQPNTGELFF.

CDR3 sequence (DNA): TGTGCCAGCAGTATCCTTCTACAGGGAATTGGCCAGCCCCAGCATTTT. Translation: CASSILLQGIGQPQHF. J is TRBJ1-5 and V is TRBV28; possibly TRBD1 for D (6 bases). V was pared by 5 bases and J by 7 bases, with 21 bases between. Germline CDR1 and CDR2: MDHEN and SYDVKM. The CDR3 sequence is 16 residues long.

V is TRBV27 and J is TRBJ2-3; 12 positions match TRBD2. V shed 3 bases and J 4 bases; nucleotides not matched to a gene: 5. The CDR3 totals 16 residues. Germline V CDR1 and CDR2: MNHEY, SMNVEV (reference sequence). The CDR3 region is CASSLPGLAGADTQYF. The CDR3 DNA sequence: TGTGCCAGCAGTTTGCCGGGACTAGCGGGTGCAGATACGCAGTATTTT.

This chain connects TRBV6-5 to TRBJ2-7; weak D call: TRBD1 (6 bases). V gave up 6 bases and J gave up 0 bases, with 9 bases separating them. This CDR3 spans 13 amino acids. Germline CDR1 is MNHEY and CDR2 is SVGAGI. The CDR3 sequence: CASRRQVSYEQYF. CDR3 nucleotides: TGTGCCAGCAGAAGACAGGTCTCCTACGAGCAGTACTTC.

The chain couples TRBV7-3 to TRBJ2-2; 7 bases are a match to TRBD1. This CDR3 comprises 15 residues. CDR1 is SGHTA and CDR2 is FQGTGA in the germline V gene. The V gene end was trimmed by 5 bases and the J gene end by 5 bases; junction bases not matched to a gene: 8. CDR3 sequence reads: CASSREGAWTGELFF. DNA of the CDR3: TGTGCCAGCAGCCGTGAGGGGGCATGGACCGGGGAGCTGTTTTTT.

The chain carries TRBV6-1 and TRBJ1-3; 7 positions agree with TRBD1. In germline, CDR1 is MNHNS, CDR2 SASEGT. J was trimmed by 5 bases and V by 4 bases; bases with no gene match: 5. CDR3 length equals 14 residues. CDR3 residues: CASSGDRARNTIYF. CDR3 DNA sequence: TGTGCCAGCAGTGGCGACAGGGCGAGAAACACCATATATTTT.

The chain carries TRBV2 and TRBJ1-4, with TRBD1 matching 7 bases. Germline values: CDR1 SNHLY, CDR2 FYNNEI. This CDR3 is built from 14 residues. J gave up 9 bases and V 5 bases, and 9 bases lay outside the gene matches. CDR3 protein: CASSMSRTGQKLFF. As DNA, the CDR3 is TGTGCCAGCAGTATGAGTCGGACAGGTCAAAAACTGTTTTTT.

CDR3 sequence (DNA): TGCGCCAGCAGCCCCGGGTATAGCAATCAGCCCCAGCATTTT. Its translation: CASSPGYSNQPQHF. The chain is built from TRBV4-1 and TRBJ1-5; D remains ambiguous. Trimming took off 4 bases at V and 0 bases at J, with 7 bases between the two ends. Germline V gene data show CDR1 as MGHRA and CDR2 as YSYEKL. This CDR3 is built from 14 residues.

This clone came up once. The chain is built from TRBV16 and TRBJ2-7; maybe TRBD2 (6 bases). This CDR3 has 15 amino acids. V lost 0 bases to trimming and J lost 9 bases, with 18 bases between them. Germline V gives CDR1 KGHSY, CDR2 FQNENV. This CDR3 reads CASSQSGVRGRLQYF. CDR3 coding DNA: TGTGCCAGCAGCCAATCAGGGGTGCGGGGACGGCTGCAGTACTTC.

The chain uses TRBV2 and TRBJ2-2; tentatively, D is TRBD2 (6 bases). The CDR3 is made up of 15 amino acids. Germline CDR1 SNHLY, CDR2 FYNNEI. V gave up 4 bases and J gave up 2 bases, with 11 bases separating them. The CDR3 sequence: CASSGIAANTGELFF. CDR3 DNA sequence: TGTGCCAGCAGTGGGATAGCGGCAAACACCGGGGAGCTGTTTTTT.

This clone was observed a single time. CDR3 sequence: CASSPKSEGSYTF. CDR3 in DNA: TGTGCCAGCTCACCAAAGTCGGAGGGTAGCTACACCTTC. The chain employs TRBV18 and TRBJ1-2; no clear D. The germline V and J ends were trimmed by 2 bases and 9 bases, with 13 bases remaining between them. This CDR3 region has 13 residues. From germline, CDR1 is KGHSH and CDR2 LQKENI.

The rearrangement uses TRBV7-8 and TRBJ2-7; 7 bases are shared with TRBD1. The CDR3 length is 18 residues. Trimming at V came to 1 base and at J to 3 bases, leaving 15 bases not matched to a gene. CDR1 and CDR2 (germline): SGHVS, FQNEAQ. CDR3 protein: CASSLELLSIGQDYEQYF. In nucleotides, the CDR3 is TGTGCCAGCAGCTTAGAGTTACTATCTATAGGACAGGACTACGAGCAGTACTTC.

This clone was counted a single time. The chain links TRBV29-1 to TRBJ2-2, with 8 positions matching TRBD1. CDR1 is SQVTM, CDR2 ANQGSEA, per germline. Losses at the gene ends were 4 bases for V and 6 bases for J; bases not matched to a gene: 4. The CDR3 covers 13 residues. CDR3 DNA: TGCAGCGTTGTAACAGGGGGGTCCGGGGAGCTGTTTTTT. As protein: CSVVTGGSGELFF.

CDR3 bases: TGTGCCAGCAGCAAACAGGGGGGGTACGCTGAAGCTTTCTTT. Translation: CASSKQGGYAEAFF. This chain joins TRBV5-5 and TRBJ1-1; 8 nucleotides line up with TRBD1. The CDR3 is 14 residues long. The V gene's germline CDR1 is SGHKS and CDR2 YYEKEE (reference sequence). Trimming took 4 bases from V and 6 from J; bases not matched to a gene: 8.

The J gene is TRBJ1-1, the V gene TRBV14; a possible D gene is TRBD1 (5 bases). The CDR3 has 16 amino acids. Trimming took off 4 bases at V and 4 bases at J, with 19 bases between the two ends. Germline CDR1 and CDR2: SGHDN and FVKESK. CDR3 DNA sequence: TGTGCCAGCAGCCTAATGCCTCAGGGATGGATCACTGAAGCTTTCTTT. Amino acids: CASSLMPQGWITEAFF. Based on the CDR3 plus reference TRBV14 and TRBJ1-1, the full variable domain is EAGVTQFPSHSVIEKGQTVTLRCDPISGHDNLYWYRRVMGKEIKFLLHFVKESKQDESGMPNNRFLAERTGGTYSTLKVQPAELEDSGVYFCASSLMPQGWITEAFFGQGTRLTVV.

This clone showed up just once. The CDR3: CAWRTGGASHYGYTF. CDR3 coding DNA: TGTGCCTGGAGGACAGGGGGCGCGTCCCACTATGGCTACACCTTC. The rearrangement joins TRBV30 to TRBJ1-2; 10 nucleotides agree with TRBD1. This CDR3 is 15 amino acids long. J lost 3 bases, V lost 3 bases, and 7 bases had no gene match. The germline V gene has CDR1 GTSNPN and CDR2 SVGIG (reference sequence).

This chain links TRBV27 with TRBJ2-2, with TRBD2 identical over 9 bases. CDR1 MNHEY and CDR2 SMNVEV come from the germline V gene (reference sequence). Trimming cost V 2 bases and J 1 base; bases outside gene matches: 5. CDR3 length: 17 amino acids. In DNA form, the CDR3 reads TGTGCCAGCAGTTTACTCGGGACTAGCAAGAACACCGGGGAGCTGTTTTTT. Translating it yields CASSLLGTSKNTGELFF.

The CDR3 DNA reads as TGCGCCAGCAGCTCTGCAGGGACTCAAGAGACCCAGTACTTC. Encoded protein: CASSSAGTQETQYF. The V call is TRBV5-1, the J call TRBJ2-5; maybe TRBD2 (6 bases). The length of the CDR3 is 14 residues. Looked up from germline, CDR1 is SGHRS and CDR2 is YFSETQ. V was pared by 3 bases and J by 2 bases, with 11 bases between.

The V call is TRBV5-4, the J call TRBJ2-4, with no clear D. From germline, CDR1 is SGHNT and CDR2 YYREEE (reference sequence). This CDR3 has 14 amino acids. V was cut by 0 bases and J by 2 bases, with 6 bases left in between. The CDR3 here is CASSLDSSKNIQYF. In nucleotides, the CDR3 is TGTGCCAGCAGCTTGGACAGTTCCAAAAACATTCAGTACTTC.

This chain's CDR3 is CASSPLGGEETQYF. The CDR3 DNA reads as TGTGCCAGCAGCCCCCTAGGGGGGGAAGAGACCCAGTACTTC. The chain carries TRBV11-2 and TRBJ2-5; TRBD2 is a possible D gene (7 bases). Germline V gene data show CDR1 as SGHAT and CDR2 as FQNNGV. The V end was cut by 5 bases, the J end by 3 bases, with 13 bases between. CDR3 length: 14 amino acids.

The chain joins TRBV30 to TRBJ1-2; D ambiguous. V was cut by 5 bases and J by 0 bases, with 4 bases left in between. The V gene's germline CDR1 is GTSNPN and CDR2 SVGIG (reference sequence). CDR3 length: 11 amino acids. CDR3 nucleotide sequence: TGTGCCTGGCTAACTAACTATGGCTACACCTTC. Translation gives CAWLTNYGYTF.

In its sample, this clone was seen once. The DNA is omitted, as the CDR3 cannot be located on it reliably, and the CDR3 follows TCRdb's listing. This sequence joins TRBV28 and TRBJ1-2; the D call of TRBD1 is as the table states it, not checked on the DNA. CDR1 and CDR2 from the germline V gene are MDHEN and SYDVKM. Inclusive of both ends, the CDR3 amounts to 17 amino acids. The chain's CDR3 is CASSSSGQGAANYGYTF.

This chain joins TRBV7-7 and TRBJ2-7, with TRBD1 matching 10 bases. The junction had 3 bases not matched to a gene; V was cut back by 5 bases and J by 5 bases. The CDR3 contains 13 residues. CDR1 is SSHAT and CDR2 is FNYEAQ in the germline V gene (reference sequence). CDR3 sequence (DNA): TGTGCCAGCAGCAGGGACAGGGGTGACGAGCAGTACTTC. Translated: CASSRDRGDEQYF.

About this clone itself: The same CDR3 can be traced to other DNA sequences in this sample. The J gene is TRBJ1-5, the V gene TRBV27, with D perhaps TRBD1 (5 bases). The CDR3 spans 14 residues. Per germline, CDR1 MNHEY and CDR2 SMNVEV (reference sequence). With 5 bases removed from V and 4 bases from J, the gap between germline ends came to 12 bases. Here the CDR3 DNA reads TGTGCCAGCAGTCACAGAGACAGTAATCAGCCCCAGCATTTT. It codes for CASSHRDSNQPQHF.

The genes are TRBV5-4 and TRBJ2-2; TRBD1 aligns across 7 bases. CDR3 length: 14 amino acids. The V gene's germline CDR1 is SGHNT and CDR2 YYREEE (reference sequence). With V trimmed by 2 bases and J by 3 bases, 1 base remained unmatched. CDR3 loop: CASSLQGYTGELFF. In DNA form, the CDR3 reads TGTGCCAGCAGCTTACAGGGGTACACCGGGGAGCTGTTTTTT.

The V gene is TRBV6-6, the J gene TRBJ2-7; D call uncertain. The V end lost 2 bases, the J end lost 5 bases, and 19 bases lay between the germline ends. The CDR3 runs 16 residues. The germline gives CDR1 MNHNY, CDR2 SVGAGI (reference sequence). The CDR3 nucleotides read TGTGCCAGCAGTTACCCCCGCCCAGGCTCTGGCGACGAGCAGTACTTC. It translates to CASSYPRPGSGDEQYF.

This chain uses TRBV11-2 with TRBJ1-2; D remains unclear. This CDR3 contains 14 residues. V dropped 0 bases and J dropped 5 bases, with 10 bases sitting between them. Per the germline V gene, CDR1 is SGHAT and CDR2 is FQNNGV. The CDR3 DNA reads TGTGCCAGCAGCTTAGATCGGGGTGGATATGGCTACACCTTC. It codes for CASSLDRGGYGYTF.

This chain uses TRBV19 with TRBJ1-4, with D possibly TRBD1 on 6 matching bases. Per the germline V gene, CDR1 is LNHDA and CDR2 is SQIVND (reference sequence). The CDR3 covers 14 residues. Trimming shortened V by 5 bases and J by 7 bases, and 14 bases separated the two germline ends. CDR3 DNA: TGTGCCAGTAGTCACAGGGCGACACCTGAAAAACTGTTTTTT. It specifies CASSHRATPEKLFF.

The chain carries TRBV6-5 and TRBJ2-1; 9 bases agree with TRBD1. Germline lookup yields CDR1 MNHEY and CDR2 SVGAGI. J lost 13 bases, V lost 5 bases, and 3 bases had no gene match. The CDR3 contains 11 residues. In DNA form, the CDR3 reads TGTGCCAGCAGTCAACAGGGGGCTCAGTTCTTC. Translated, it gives CASSQQGAQFF.